Presented here are 6 T cell receptor beta chains from one specimen sequenced in a study of blood T cell repertoires in COVID-19. Here immunoSEQ multiplex PCR was the method, and the copy in TCRdb shows in-frame clones only, minus some. The sample lists 250,000 to 300,000 clones, around nine tenths occurring once. Sequenced material: PBMCs or T cells enriched from blood (not recorded which). The receptors were sampled from a woman aged 40 to 50 who had recovered from COVID-19.

This clone was found a few times. A read error may produce the germline difference seen at one junction end. The rearrangement joins TRBV2 to TRBJ2-7, with D tentatively TRBD2 (5 bases). From germline, CDR1 is SNHLY and CDR2 FYNNEI. CDR3 length: 14 amino acids. The CDR3 DNA reads as TGTGCCAGCAGGGAACACCCCGACCCCGCGGGCCATGACTTC. As protein: CASREHPDPAGHDF. Filled out from reference TRBV2 and TRBJ2-7, the complete variable domain reads EPEVTQTPSHQVTQMGQEVILRCVPISNHLYFYWYRQILGQKVEFLVSFYNNEISEKSEIFDDQFSVERPDGSNFTLKIRSTKLEDSAMYFCASREHPDPAGHDFGPGTRLTVT.

This clone has only a few counts. The V call is TRBV19, the J call TRBJ1-4, with D perhaps matching TRBD1 (6 bases). The CDR3 extends over 14 amino acids. V gave up 7 bases and J gave up 6 bases, with 15 bases separating them. Germline CDR1 is LNHDA and CDR2 is SQIVND (reference sequence). The DNA for the CDR3 is TGTGCCAGTAAAAGGAAACAGGGAGATGAAAAACTGTTTTTT. Translated: CASKRKQGDEKLFF. The whole variable domain, filled in from reference TRBV19 and TRBJ1-4, reads DGGITQSPKYLFRKEGQNVTLSCEQNLNHDAMYWYRQDPGQGLRLIYYSQIVNDFQKGDIAEGYSVSREKKESFPLTVTSAQKNPTAFYLCASKRKQGDEKLFFGSGTQLSVL.

The V and J genes are TRBV6-6 and TRBJ1-5, with a weak D call TRBD1 (6 bases). The CDR3 has 17 residues. CDR1 is MNHNY, CDR2 SVGAGI, per germline (reference sequence). Trimming took off 5 bases at V and 2 bases at J, with 19 bases between the two ends. CDR3 DNA: TGTGCCAGCAGTCCTTGGGGCAGGGGACGGGGCAATCAGCCCCAGCATTTT. It yields the protein CASSPWGRGRGNQPQHF.

The chain employs TRBV5-1 and TRBJ1-1; 7 nucleotides align to TRBD1. From germline, CDR1 is SGHRS and CDR2 YFSETQ. With V trimmed by 4 bases and J by 4 bases, 10 bases remained unmatched. This CDR3 comprises 15 residues. The CDR3 reads CASSVTGVFGTEAFF. In DNA, the CDR3 is TGCGCCAGCAGCGTAACAGGGGTTTTTGGCACTGAAGCTTTCTTT. The variable domain in full, with the rest retrieved from reference TRBV5-1 and TRBJ1-1, is KAGVTQTPRYLIKTRGQQVTLSCSPISGHRSVSWYQQTPGQGLQFLFEYFSETQRNKGNFPGRFSGRQFSNSRSEMNVSTLELGDSALYLCASSVTGVFGTEAFFGQGTRLTVV.

This chain uses TRBV4-3 with TRBJ1-2, with TRBD1 matching over 7 bases. This CDR3 is 16 amino acids long. With V trimmed by 3 bases and J by 4 bases, 11 bases remained unmatched. The germline V gene has CDR1 LGHNA and CDR2 YSLEER. The CDR3: CASSHQTGINSYGYTF. In nucleotides, the CDR3 is TGCGCCAGCAGCCACCAGACAGGGATAAACAGCTATGGCTACACCTTC.

There are a few counts of this clone. The J gene is TRBJ2-7, the V gene TRBV4-1; no clear D gene. Germline V gene data show CDR1 as MGHRA and CDR2 as YSYEKL. With 4 bases removed from V and 2 bases from J, the gap between germline ends came to 15 bases. The CDR3 contains 15 residues. Here the CDR3 DNA reads TGCGCCAGCAGCCCTCCCTCGAGGTCGACCTACGAGCAGTACTTC. Amino acids: CASSPPSRSTYEQYF.